This T cell receptor beta chain was documented in a study of T-cell memory formation after mild COVID-19. Study results and caveats: Shrinking CD4+ clones resided mostly in CM and EM, and CD8+ ones in EMRA. Pre-infection memory showed some responding clones, and this suggested that cross-reactive memory joined.

This clonotype was counted between two and nine times. Its antigen is not known. TCRdb redid the calling of the 5' RACE reads with MiXCR, one entry per CDR3 protein. The repertoire holds 350,000 to 400,000 distinct CDR3 sequences, with around a fifth as singletons. The germline gives CDR1 LGHNA, CDR2 YSLEER. The V end was cut by 2 bases, the J end by 4 bases, with 20 bases between. The CDR3 covers 17 residues. Sample: PBMCs or a T cell subset sorted from them (not recorded which). The chain is built from TRBV4-3 and TRBJ2-5; TRBD2 is a possible D gene (5 bases). This clonotype was obtained from an adult woman who had mild COVID-19 (a few samples of this study predate the infection). Cell type and time point are not known. The CDR3 DNA is TGCGCCAGCAGCCAACGTTGGCAGGAGGTACGGGGAGAGACCCAGTACTTC. Protein: CASSQRWQEVRGETQYF.